Sequencing of this T cell receptor beta chain was carried out in a study of blood T cell repertoires in COVID-19 (dated by TCRdb to about 2020). Study-level background: The collaborator samples originated in the United States, Italy and Spain and spanned the acute and convalescent phases of COVID-19. The prospective study material was composed of cDNA or gDNA derived from T cells, B-cell-depleted T cells, or PBMCs. Deeply sampled blood TCRbeta repertoires from subjects exposed to, actively infected with, or recovered from COVID-19 were included in the dataset. The repertoires were released in a freely available public database intended as a resource for research on the immune response to SARS-CoV-2. The sample metadata nearly always contained a de-identified subject ID, COVID-19 status, age in years and sex. Samples came from the ongoing ImmuneRACE study (first 160 participants) plus 1,254 subjects from 6 global collaborators. Where HLA class I and class II types were available, the types were taken from metadata supplied by the sample provider, not from assay-based typing. What the work shows at the level of the full study, not this receptor alone: How much clinical and demographic metadata was included differed by source and by participant, and the metadata was provided uncurated.

TCRbeta CDR3 regions were amplified from genomic DNA by means of the immunoSEQ Assay, a bias-controlled multiplex PCR. As for the authors' bioinformatics: Nucleated cell counts per sample were estimated from amplification of reference gene primers within the assay. To quantify the absolute abundance of each unique TCRbeta CDR3 rearrangement, sequence reads were collapsed and filtered. For each sample, productive Simpson clonality was calculated as the square root of Simpson's diversity index over productive rearrangements. Held by TCRdb, this immuneACCESS table contains in-frame sequences only and omits some clones. Under half of the omission traces to an unresolved V gene where checked; the cause of the rest is unknown. V, J and clone size reflect that table, while D and trimming were determined from the DNA. The sample table shows over 250,000 clones, and roughly 90% are seen once. The ten largest make up over 2% of the sample.

Counted from cysteine to phenylalanine, this CDR3 has 13 amino acids. The only DNA kept is the CDR3, 39 bases in frame from the first base. The junction shows trimming of 4 bases on V and 4 bases on J, plus 11 bases between the germline ends. The CDR1 and CDR2 encoded by the germline V gene are SGDLS and YYNGEE. The count of this clone is one. The antigen it recognizes is unknown. Base qualities are not at hand, and no much larger clone is one base apart. One collaborating source in Seattle enrolled patients during active infection and followed them longitudinally through the course of disease. Collaborating institutions collected whole blood in K2EDTA tubes following their own protocols. Collaborator samples were shipped for TCRbeta analysis as frozen whole blood, isolated PBMCs, or DNA extracted from either sample type.

Sequenced sample: peripheral blood. The sequence links TRBV9 to TRBJ1-1; too little of a D gene remains to name it. The receptor comes from a woman aged 25 to 45 with COVID-19, enrolled during active disease. The DNA sequence is given as TGTGCCAGCAGCAGGCGCGAGGGCACTGAAGCTTTCTTT. This codes for CASSRREGTEAFF.